This T cell receptor beta chain was found in a study of tumor-infiltrating lymphocytes in primary liver carcinoma. Study findings and constraints: Tumor specimens were characterized by a significantly higher top-250-clone fraction than blood (p = 0.039). Bulk unsorted material prevented CD4+ and CD8+ repertoire comparison. Relative to tumor region pairs, the tumor-adjacent and tumor-blood pairs showed overlap that was lower.

Germline DNA was also extracted, with blood RNA taken from unsorted whole blood. Infection with HBV was chronic in patients; they were treatment-naive. Total RNA amounting to 450 to 500 ng was the source from which TCR beta cDNA was made with a constant-region primer. Researchers made the TCR beta libraries by running three nested multiplex PCR rounds with slightly modified ARM-PCR. Each of the first two PCR rounds ran approximately 9 cycles with TRBV1-TRBV30 forward and C-beta reverse primers. TCRdb re-called the multiplex PCR reads with MiXCR, one entry per CDR3 protein. The sample yields just over 300,000 distinct CDR3 sequences, roughly 60% seen once. Note on this clonotype: Its antigen is unknown.

The CDR3 has 16 amino acids. The J segment lost 4 bases and the V segment lost 7 bases, leaving 13 bases of the junction unmatched. Germline V gene data show CDR1 as SGHNT and CDR2 as YYREEE (reference sequence). This receptor was obtained from a woman aged 30 to 39 with primary liver carcinoma and hepatitis B virus infection. V gene TRBV5-4 combines with J gene TRBJ2-2; 7 bases fit TRBD2. The specimen was peripheral blood. In DNA form, the CDR3 reads TGTGCCAGCGGCCCGGAAGGGACTACCTTCACCGGGGAGCTGTTTTTT. This translates into CASGPEGTTFTGELFF.